These T cell receptor beta chains were read from a single sample in a study of cytomegalovirus exposure and HLA in healthy donors. The assay was immunoSEQ multiplex PCR, and TCRdb's table has in-frame clones only and misses some. The sample holds 70,000 or so clones, about 89% seen once. Source material: PBMCs. All receptors derive from a man between 18 and 29 years old in good health and CMV-seronegative. Each CDR3 is given with its conserved first and last residue. Each record gives: J gene, D gene, clone size, V gene, CDR3 DNA, CDR3 protein. A D gene is named only where the DNA matches it firmly. Only part of the rows carry a size: once, few, many, or a class if the clone is expanded.

j_call: TRBJ1-5; d_call: NA; clone_size: NA; v_call: TRBV5-6; cdr3_nt: TGTGCCAGCAGCTTGGCGACAGGCCGCAGCAATCAGCCCCAGCATTTT; cdr3_aa: CASSLATGRSNQPQHF
j_call: TRBJ2-7; d_call: TRBD1; clone_size: NA; v_call: TRBV9; cdr3_nt: TGTGCCAGCACCCCCCTTGGGACAGGGAGATCCTACGAGCAGTACTTC; cdr3_aa: CASTPLGTGRSYEQYF
j_call: TRBJ2-3; d_call: TRBD2; clone_size: NA; v_call: TRBV9; cdr3_nt: TGTGCCAGCAGCGTAGATCCTCCGGGACTAGCGGGAGTGGGAGATACGCAGTATTTT; cdr3_aa: CASSVDPPGLAGVGDTQYF
j_call: TRBJ2-7; d_call: TRBD2; clone_size: few; v_call: TRBV25-1; cdr3_nt: TGTGCCAGCAGTCGGGATAGCGGGATAGGGGAGCAGTACTTC; cdr3_aa: CASSRDSGIGEQYF
j_call: TRBJ2-7; d_call: TRBD1; clone_size: NA; v_call: TRBV9; cdr3_nt: TGTGCCAGCAGCGTAGGCGGACAGGGAAGTTCGGGCGAGCAGTACTTC; cdr3_aa: CASSVGGQGSSGEQYF
j_call: TRBJ1-1; d_call: TRBD1; clone_size: NA; v_call: TRBV28; cdr3_nt: TGTGCCAGCTGGAAAGGGGGCGGAGGAGCTTTCTTT; cdr3_aa: CASWKGGGGAFF
j_call: TRBJ2-1; d_call: NA; clone_size: NA; v_call: TRBV11-3; cdr3_nt: TGTGCCAGCAGCCTCGAGGGTCCTACCAACAATGAGCAGTTCTTC; cdr3_aa: CASSLEGPTNNEQFF
j_call: TRBJ2-5; d_call: NA; clone_size: NA; v_call: TRBV28; cdr3_nt: TGTGCCAGCAGTTTAGAGAGAAACCAAGAGACCCAGTACTTC; cdr3_aa: CASSLERNQETQYF
j_call: TRBJ1-1; d_call: NA; clone_size: NA; v_call: TRBV29-1; cdr3_nt: TGCAGCGTTGAAGACCGCGACACCACTGAAGCTTTCTTT; cdr3_aa: CSVEDRDTTEAFF
j_call: TRBJ2-1; d_call: NA; clone_size: NA; v_call: TRBV30; cdr3_nt: TGTGCCTGGAGTCGTAAAGACGGGAACCAGTTCTTC; cdr3_aa: CAWSRKDGNQFF
j_call: TRBJ1-1; d_call: TRBD1; clone_size: NA; v_call: TRBV7-9; cdr3_nt: TGTGCCAGCAGCGCGCCCGTTCGGGACAGGGCGGAGGTGAACACTGAAGCTTTCTTT; cdr3_aa: CASSAPVRDRAEVNTEAFF
j_call: TRBJ2-3; d_call: NA; clone_size: NA; v_call: TRBV5-1; cdr3_nt: TGCGCCAGCAGCTCCCTTCCGCGCGGGAACACAGATACGCAGTATTTT; cdr3_aa: CASSSLPRGNTDTQYF
j_call: TRBJ1-5; d_call: NA; clone_size: NA; v_call: TRBV6-6; cdr3_nt: TGTGCCAGCAGTTTCAGAAGCGGGACAAACAATCAGCCCCAGCATTTT; cdr3_aa: CASSFRSGTNNQPQHF
j_call: TRBJ2-7; d_call: TRBD2; clone_size: NA; v_call: TRBV4-3; cdr3_nt: TGCGCCAGCAGCCAGTACCTAGCGGGGGCCACTCCATACGAGCAGTACTTC; cdr3_aa: CASSQYLAGATPYEQYF
j_call: TRBJ2-7; d_call: NA; clone_size: NA; v_call: TRBV20-1; cdr3_nt: TGCAGTGCTAGCGGTTCCTATGAGCAGTACTTC; cdr3_aa: CSASGSYEQYF
j_call: TRBJ2-7; d_call: TRBD2; clone_size: NA; v_call: TRBV14; cdr3_nt: TGTGCCAGCAGCTTCCGACTAGCGGCGAACTACGAGCAGTACTTC; cdr3_aa: CASSFRLAANYEQYF
j_call: TRBJ2-7; d_call: TRBD2; clone_size: few; v_call: TRBV5-3; cdr3_nt: TGTGCCAGAAGCGTCACGGGGCTAGCGGGAGGCGAGCAGTACTTC; cdr3_aa: CARSVTGLAGGEQYF
j_call: TRBJ2-7; d_call: TRBD2; clone_size: NA; v_call: TRBV7-3; cdr3_nt: TGTGCCAGCAGCGCCCTAGCGGGAGGGCCCTACGAGCAGTACTTC; cdr3_aa: CASSALAGGPYEQYF
j_call: TRBJ1-2; d_call: TRBD1; clone_size: NA; v_call: TRBV28; cdr3_nt: TGTGCCAGCAGCCCACCATGGGGGACAGGGTTTGGCTACACCTTC; cdr3_aa: CASSPPWGTGFGYTF
j_call: TRBJ2-5; d_call: NA; clone_size: once; v_call: TRBV7-2; cdr3_nt: TGTGCCAGCAGCTTGTCCCCGCCTAGAACTCCCTGGGAGACCCAGTACTTC; cdr3_aa: CASSLSPPRTPWETQYF
j_call: TRBJ2-1; d_call: TRBD2; clone_size: large; v_call: TRBV4-3; cdr3_nt: TGCGCCAGCAGCCAAGAAGTAGCGGGCTCCTACAATGAGCAGTTCTTC; cdr3_aa: CASSQEVAGSYNEQFF
j_call: TRBJ2-3; d_call: TRBD1; clone_size: NA; v_call: TRBV5-1; cdr3_nt: TGCGCCAGCAGCCTCCTGGGACAGTCGATCCAGTATTTT; cdr3_aa: CASSLLGQSIQYF
j_call: TRBJ2-1; d_call: TRBD2; clone_size: NA; v_call: TRBV10-1; cdr3_nt: TGCGCCAGGGCGGGTCTAGCGGGAGCCCAAAGCTCCTACAATGAGCAGTTCTTC; cdr3_aa: CARAGLAGAQSSYNEQFF
j_call: TRBJ2-7; d_call: NA; clone_size: once; v_call: TRBV27; cdr3_nt: TGTGCCAGCAGTCCAACTAGCCCCGGAGTGGGCTACGAGCAGTACTTC; cdr3_aa: CASSPTSPGVGYEQYF
j_call: TRBJ1-2; d_call: TRBD1; clone_size: NA; v_call: TRBV7-2; cdr3_nt: TGTGCCAGCAGCTTATCGGACAGGCTTCTTCTCTACACCTTC; cdr3_aa: CASSLSDRLLLYTF
j_call: TRBJ2-7; d_call: NA; clone_size: NA; v_call: TRBV13; cdr3_nt: TGTGCCAGCAGCTCAAACAGGGTCGGCGAGCAGTACTTC; cdr3_aa: CASSSNRVGEQYF
j_call: TRBJ2-3; d_call: TRBD2; clone_size: once; v_call: TRBV5-1; cdr3_nt: TGCGCCAGCAGCTCCCGGACTAGCGGGAGGGCGGTAGATACGCAGTATTTT; cdr3_aa: CASSSRTSGRAVDTQYF
j_call: TRBJ2-3; d_call: NA; clone_size: NA; v_call: TRBV4-3; cdr3_nt: TGCGCCAGCAGCCAAGATAAGCGGCAGCCTACGCAGTATTTT; cdr3_aa: CASSQDKRQPTQYF
j_call: TRBJ1-5; d_call: NA; clone_size: NA; v_call: TRBV6-1; cdr3_nt: TGTGCCAGCAGTGCAAGCGGTGGAGTCAATCAGCCCCAGCATTTT; cdr3_aa: CASSASGGVNQPQHF
j_call: TRBJ2-1; d_call: TRBD2; clone_size: NA; v_call: TRBV6-6; cdr3_nt: TGTGCCAGCATCGGACTAGCGGGCGCCTACAATGAGCAGTTCTTC; cdr3_aa: CASIGLAGAYNEQFF
j_call: TRBJ2-1; d_call: NA; clone_size: NA; v_call: TRBV5-1; cdr3_nt: TGCGCCAGCAGCGATTCGCCGGGGGTCTCCTACAATGAGCAGTTCTTC; cdr3_aa: CASSDSPGVSYNEQFF
j_call: TRBJ2-3; d_call: TRBD2; clone_size: NA; v_call: TRBV6-5; cdr3_nt: TGTGCCAGCAGTTATAGCGGGAGGTACACAGATACGCAGTATTTT; cdr3_aa: CASSYSGRYTDTQYF
j_call: TRBJ2-7; d_call: TRBD2; clone_size: NA; v_call: TRBV9; cdr3_nt: TGTGCCAGCAGCGTAGGTGCGGGAGCTGTGATTTACGAGCAGTACTTC; cdr3_aa: CASSVGAGAVIYEQYF
j_call: TRBJ1-5; d_call: TRBD1; clone_size: NA; v_call: TRBV7-9; cdr3_nt: TGTGCCAGCAGCTTAGGTTCCGGGACAGGGGGCATTCAGCCCCAGCATTTT; cdr3_aa: CASSLGSGTGGIQPQHF
j_call: TRBJ2-3; d_call: TRBD2; clone_size: NA; v_call: TRBV6-1; cdr3_nt: TGTGCCAGCAGTGAACTAGCGGGACCAGATACGCAGTATTTT; cdr3_aa: CASSELAGPDTQYF
j_call: TRBJ2-3; d_call: NA; clone_size: few; v_call: TRBV6-5; cdr3_nt: TGTGCCAGCACGGCAGATACGCAGTATTTT; cdr3_aa: CASTADTQYF
j_call: TRBJ2-1; d_call: TRBD1; clone_size: NA; v_call: TRBV28; cdr3_nt: TGTGCCAGCAGTCCATCAACAGGGGGCGCGATGCATGAGCAGTTCTTC; cdr3_aa: CASSPSTGGAMHEQFF
j_call: TRBJ2-7; d_call: TRBD2; clone_size: NA; v_call: TRBV28; cdr3_nt: TGTGCCAGCAGTCGACCCTCTAGCGGGTACTACGAGCAGTACTTC; cdr3_aa: CASSRPSSGYYEQYF
j_call: TRBJ2-5; d_call: TRBD1; clone_size: NA; v_call: TRBV5-1; cdr3_nt: TGCGCCAGCAGCCTCGACAGGGGTGAGACCCAGTACTTC; cdr3_aa: CASSLDRGETQYF
j_call: TRBJ2-1; d_call: TRBD2; clone_size: NA; v_call: TRBV28; cdr3_nt: TGTGCCAGCACCTCTGCGGGACTAGCGGCCTACAATGAGCAGTTCTTC; cdr3_aa: CASTSAGLAAYNEQFF
j_call: TRBJ2-7; d_call: TRBD2; clone_size: NA; v_call: TRBV11-2; cdr3_nt: TGTGCCAGCAGCTTAGCTAGCGGGAGCGCCTACGAGCAGTACTTC; cdr3_aa: CASSLASGSAYEQYF
j_call: TRBJ1-2; d_call: TRBD1; clone_size: NA; v_call: TRBV4-1; cdr3_nt: TGCGCCAGCAGCCCCAGAACAGGGGGGTTGGATGGCTACACCTTC; cdr3_aa: CASSPRTGGLDGYTF
j_call: TRBJ2-3; d_call: NA; clone_size: NA; v_call: TRBV7-9; cdr3_nt: TGTGCCAGCAGCCTAATGGAGGGGGCGACAGATACGCAGTATTTT; cdr3_aa: CASSLMEGATDTQYF
j_call: TRBJ2-7; d_call: NA; clone_size: NA; v_call: TRBV7-9; cdr3_nt: TGTGCCAGCAGCCCAGGTTCTGTTGGCTACGAGCAGTACTTC; cdr3_aa: CASSPGSVGYEQYF
j_call: TRBJ2-4; d_call: NA; clone_size: NA; v_call: TRBV9; cdr3_nt: TGTGCCAGCAGCGGATCTGGGGGACACCTTGAAAACATTCAGTACTTC; cdr3_aa: CASSGSGGHLENIQYF
j_call: TRBJ2-1; d_call: NA; clone_size: NA; v_call: TRBV6-4; cdr3_nt: TGTGCCAGCAGCGTAGGTACAGGGCTGATTAATGAGCAGTTCTTC; cdr3_aa: CASSVGTGLINEQFF
j_call: TRBJ2-1; d_call: NA; clone_size: NA; v_call: TRBV9; cdr3_nt: TGTGCCAGCAGCCCGGGGGGCAGCTCCTACAATGAGCAGTTCTTC; cdr3_aa: CASSPGGSSYNEQFF
j_call: TRBJ2-4; d_call: TRBD1; clone_size: NA; v_call: TRBV5-4; cdr3_nt: TGTGCCAGCAGCTTCCGGGACAGAAACATTCAGTACTTC; cdr3_aa: CASSFRDRNIQYF
j_call: TRBJ1-2; d_call: NA; clone_size: NA; v_call: TRBV4-2; cdr3_nt: TGTGCCAGCAGCCAAGAACCCAGGCCGAGGGATGGCTACACCTTC; cdr3_aa: CASSQEPRPRDGYTF
j_call: TRBJ2-7; d_call: NA; clone_size: NA; v_call: TRBV5-1; cdr3_nt: TGCGCCAGCACCGCCGATCGGGGCTACGAGCAGTACTTC; cdr3_aa: CASTADRGYEQYF
j_call: TRBJ2-5; d_call: NA; clone_size: once; v_call: TRBV5-5; cdr3_nt: TGTGCCAGCAGCTTGTGGGTTCGGGAAGAGACCCAGTACTTC; cdr3_aa: CASSLWVREETQYF